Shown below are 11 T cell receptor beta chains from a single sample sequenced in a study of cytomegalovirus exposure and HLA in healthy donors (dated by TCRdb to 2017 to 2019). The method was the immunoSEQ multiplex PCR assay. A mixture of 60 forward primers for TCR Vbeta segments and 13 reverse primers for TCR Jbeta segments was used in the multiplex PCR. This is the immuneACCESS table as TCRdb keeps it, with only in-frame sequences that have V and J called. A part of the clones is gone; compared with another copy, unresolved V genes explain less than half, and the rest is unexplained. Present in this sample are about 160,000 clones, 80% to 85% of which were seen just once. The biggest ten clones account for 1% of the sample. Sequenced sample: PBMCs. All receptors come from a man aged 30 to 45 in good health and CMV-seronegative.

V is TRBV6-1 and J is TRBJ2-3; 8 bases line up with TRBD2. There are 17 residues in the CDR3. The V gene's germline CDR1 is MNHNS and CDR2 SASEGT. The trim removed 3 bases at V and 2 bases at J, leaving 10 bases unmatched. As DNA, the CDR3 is TGTGCCAGCAGTGATCCAGTAGCGGGATTTATCACAGATACGCAGTATTTT. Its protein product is CASSDPVAGFITDTQYF.

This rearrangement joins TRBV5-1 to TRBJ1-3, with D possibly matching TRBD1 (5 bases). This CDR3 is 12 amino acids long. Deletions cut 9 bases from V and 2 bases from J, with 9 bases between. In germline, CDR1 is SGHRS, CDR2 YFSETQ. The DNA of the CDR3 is TGCGCCACCAAGGACACTGGAAACACCATATATTTT. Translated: CATKDTGNTIYF.

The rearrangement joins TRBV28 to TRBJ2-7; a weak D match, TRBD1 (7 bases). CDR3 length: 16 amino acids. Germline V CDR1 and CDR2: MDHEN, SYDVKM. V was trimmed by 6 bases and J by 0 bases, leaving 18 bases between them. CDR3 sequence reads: CASSSPPGGSSYEQYF. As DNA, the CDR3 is TGTGCCAGCAGCTCCCCTCCAGGGGGGAGCTCCTACGAGCAGTACTTC.

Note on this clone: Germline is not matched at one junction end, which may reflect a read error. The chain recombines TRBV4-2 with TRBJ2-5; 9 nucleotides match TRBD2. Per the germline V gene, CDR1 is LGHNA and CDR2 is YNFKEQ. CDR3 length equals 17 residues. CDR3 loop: CACSQGDSGGPGETQYF. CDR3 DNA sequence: TGTGCCTGCAGCCAAGGGGATAGCGGGGGCCCAGGGGAGACCCAGTACTTC.

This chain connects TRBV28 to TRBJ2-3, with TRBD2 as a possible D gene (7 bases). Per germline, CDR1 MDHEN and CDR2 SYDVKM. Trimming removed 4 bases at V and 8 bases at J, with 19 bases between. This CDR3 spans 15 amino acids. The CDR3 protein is CASSYIAGRGGTQYF. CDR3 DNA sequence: TGTGCCAGCAGTTATATAGCGGGTAGAGGGGGTACGCAGTATTTT.

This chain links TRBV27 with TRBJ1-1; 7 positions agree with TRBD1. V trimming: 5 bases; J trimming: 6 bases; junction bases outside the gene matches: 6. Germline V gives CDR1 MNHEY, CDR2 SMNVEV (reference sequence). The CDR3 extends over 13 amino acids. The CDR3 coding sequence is TGTGCCAGCAGTACAGGGGTAGTCGCTGAAGCTTTCTTT. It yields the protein CASSTGVVAEAFF.

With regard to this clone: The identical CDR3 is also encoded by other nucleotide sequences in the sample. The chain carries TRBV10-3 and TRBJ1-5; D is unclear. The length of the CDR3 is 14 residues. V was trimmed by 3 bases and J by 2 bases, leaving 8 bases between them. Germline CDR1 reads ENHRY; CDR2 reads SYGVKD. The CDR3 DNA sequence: TGTGCCATCAGTGACCCGGGTGGCAATCAGCCCCAGCATTTT. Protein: CAISDPGGNQPQHF.

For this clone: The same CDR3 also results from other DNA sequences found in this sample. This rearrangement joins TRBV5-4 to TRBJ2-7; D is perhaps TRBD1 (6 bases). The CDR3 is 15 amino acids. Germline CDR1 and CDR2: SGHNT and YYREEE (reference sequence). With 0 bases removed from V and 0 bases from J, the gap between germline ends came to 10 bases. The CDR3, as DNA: TGTGCCAGCAGCTTGGGGACAGCCAGCTCCTACGAGCAGTACTTC. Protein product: CASSLGTASSYEQYF.

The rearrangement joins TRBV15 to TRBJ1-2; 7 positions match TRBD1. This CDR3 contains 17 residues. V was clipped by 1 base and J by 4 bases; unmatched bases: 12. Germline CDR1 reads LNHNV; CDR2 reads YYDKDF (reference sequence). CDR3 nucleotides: TGTGCCACCAGCAGAGTTGTTGGGCCAGGGGGTTCCTATGGCTACACCTTC. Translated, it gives CATSRVVGPGGSYGYTF.

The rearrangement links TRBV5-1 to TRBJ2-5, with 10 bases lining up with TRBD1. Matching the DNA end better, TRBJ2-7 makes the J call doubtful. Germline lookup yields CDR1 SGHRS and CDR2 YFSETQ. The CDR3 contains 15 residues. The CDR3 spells CASSLVTGGDYEQYF. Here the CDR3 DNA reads TGCGCCAGCAGCTTGGTGACAGGGGGCGACTACGAGCAGTACTTC.

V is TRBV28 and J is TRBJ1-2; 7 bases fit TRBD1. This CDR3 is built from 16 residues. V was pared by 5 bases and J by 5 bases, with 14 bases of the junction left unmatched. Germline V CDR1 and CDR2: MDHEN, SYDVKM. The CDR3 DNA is TGTGCCAGCAGTACGGGGGACAGATCATCATCGTATGGCTACACCTTC. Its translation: CASSTGDRSSSYGYTF.